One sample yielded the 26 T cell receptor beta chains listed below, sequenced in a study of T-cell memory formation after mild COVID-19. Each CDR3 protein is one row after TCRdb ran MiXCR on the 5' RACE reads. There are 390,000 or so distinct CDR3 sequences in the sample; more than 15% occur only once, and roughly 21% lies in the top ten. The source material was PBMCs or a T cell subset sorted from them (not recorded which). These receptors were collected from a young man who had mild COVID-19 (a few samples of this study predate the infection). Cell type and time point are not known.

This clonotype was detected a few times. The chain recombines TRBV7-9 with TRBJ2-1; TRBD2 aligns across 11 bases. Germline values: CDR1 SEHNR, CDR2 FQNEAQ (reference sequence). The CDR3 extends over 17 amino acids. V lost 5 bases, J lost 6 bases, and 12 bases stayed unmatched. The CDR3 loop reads CASSPIFSGGAFNEQFF. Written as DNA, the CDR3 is TGTGCCAGCAGCCCTATCTTTAGCGGGGGGGCCTTCAATGAGCAGTTCTTC.

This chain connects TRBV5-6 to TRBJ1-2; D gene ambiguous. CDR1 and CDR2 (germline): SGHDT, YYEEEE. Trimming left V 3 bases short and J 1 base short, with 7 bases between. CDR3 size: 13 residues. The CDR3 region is CASSSGSNYGYTF. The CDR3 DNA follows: TGTGCCAGCAGCTCCGGGAGTAACTATGGCTACACCTTC.

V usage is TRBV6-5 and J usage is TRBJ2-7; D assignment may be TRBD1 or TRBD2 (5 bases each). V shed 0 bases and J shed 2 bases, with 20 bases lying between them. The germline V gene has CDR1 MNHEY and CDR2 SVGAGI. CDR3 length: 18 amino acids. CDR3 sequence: CASSYSGTGRERAYEQYV. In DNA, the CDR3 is TGTGCCAGCAGTTACTCAGGGACGGGAAGAGAGAGGGCCTACGAGCAGTACGTC.

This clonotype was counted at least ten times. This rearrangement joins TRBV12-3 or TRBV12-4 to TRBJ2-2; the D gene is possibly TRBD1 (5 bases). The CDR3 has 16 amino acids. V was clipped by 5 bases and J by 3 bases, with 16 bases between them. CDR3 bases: TGTGCCAGCAGTCCCCGGTTTGGGGCGGACACCGGGGAGCTGTTTTTT. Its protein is CASSPRFGADTGELFF.

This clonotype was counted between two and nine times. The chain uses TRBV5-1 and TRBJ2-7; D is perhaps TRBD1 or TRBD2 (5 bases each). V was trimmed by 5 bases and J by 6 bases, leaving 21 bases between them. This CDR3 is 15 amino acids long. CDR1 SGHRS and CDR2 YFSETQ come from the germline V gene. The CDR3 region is CASRPGTATPSEQYF. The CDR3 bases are TGCGCCAGCAGGCCGGGGACCGCCACCCCCTCCGAGCAGTACTTC.

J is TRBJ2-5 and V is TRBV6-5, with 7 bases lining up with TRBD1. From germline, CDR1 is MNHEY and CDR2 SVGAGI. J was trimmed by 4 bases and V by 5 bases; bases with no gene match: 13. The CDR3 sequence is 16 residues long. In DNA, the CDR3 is TGTGCCAGCAGTCAAACTCCCCCAGGGGGTCGAGAGACCCAGTACTTC. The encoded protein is CASSQTPPGGRETQYF.

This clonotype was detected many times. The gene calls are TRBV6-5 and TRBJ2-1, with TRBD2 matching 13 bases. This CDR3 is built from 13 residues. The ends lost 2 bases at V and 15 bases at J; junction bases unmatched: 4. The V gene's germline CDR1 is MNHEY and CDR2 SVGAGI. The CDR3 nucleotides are TGTGCCAGCAGTTACGGACTAGCGGGGGTTTGGTTCTTC. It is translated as CASSYGLAGVWFF.

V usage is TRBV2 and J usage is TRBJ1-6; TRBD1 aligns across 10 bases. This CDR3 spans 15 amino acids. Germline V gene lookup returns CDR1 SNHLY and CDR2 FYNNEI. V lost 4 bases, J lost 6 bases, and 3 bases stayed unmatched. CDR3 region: CASSGDRGGNSPLHF. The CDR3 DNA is TGTGCCAGCAGTGGGGACAGGGGAGGTAATTCACCCCTCCACTTT.

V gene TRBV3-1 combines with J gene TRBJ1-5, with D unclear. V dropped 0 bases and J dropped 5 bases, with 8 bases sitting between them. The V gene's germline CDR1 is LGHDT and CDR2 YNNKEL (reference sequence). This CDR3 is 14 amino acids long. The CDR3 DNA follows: TGTGCCAGCAGCCAAGAATTGTCCGATCAGCCCCAGCATTTT. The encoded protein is CASSQELSDQPQHF.

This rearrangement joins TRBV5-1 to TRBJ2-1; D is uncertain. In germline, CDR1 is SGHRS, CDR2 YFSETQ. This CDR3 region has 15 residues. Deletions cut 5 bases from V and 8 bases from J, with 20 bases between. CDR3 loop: CASRFDLSLRDEQFF. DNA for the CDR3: TGCGCCAGCAGATTCGACCTCAGTCTACGGGATGAGCAGTTCTTC. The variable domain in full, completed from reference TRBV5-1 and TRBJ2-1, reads KAGVTQTPRYLIKTRGQQVTLSCSPISGHRSVSWYQQTPGQGLQFLFEYFSETQRNKGNFPGRFSGRQFSNSRSEMNVSTLELGDSALYLCASRFDLSLRDEQFFGPGTRLTVL.

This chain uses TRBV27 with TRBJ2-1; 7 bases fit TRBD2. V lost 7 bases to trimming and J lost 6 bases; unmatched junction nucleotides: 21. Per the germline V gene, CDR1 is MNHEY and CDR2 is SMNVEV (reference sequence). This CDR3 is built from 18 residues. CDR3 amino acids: CASTTTGGSLLLTNEQFF. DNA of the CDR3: TGTGCCAGCACCACTACCGGGGGGTCCCTTCTGCTTACCAATGAGCAGTTCTTC.

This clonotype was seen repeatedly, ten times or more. The CDR3 loop reads CASRGLLETQYF. In DNA, the CDR3 is TGTGCCAGCAGGGGCCTCTTGGAGACCCAGTACTTC. The chain uses TRBV27 and TRBJ2-5; D is uncertain. From germline, CDR1 is MNHEY and CDR2 SMNVEV (reference sequence). The CDR3 runs to 12 residues. V shed 6 bases and J shed 5 bases, with 10 bases lying between them.

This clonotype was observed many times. CDR3 sequence: CASRPGLASDTQYF. CDR3 DNA sequence: TGCGCCAGCCGGCCGGGACTAGCGTCAGATACGCAGTATTTT. The J gene is TRBJ2-3, the V gene TRBV5-1; 10 bases line up with TRBD2. The junction had 6 bases not matched to a gene; V was cut back by 7 bases and J by 4 bases. Germline loops: CDR1 SGHRS, CDR2 YFSETQ. The CDR3 is 14 residues long.

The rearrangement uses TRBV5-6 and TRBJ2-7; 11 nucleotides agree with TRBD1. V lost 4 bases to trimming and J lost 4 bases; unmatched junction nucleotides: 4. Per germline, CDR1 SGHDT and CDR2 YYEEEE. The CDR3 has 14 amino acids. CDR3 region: CASSKDRGLYEQYV. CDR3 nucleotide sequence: TGTGCCAGCAGCAAGGACAGGGGGCTGTACGAGCAGTACGTC.

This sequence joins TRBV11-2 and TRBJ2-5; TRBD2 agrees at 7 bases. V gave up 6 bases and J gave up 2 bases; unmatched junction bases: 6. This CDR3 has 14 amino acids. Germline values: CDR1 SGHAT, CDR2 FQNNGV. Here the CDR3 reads CASRGAGWQETQYF. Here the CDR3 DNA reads TGTGCCAGCAGGGGAGCGGGGTGGCAAGAGACCCAGTACTTC. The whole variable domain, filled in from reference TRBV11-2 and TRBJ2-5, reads EAGVAQSPRYKIIEKRQSVAFWCNPISGHATLYWYQQILGQGPKLLIQFQNNGVVDDSQLPKDRFSAERLKGVDSTLKIQPAKLEDSAVYLCASRGAGWQETQYFGPGTRLLVL.

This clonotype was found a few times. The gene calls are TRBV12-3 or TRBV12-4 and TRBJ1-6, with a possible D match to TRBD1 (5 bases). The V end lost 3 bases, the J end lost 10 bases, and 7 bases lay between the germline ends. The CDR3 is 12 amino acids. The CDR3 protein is CASSFPGSPLHF. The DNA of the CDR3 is TGTGCCAGCAGTTTCCCAGGGTCACCCCTCCACTTT.

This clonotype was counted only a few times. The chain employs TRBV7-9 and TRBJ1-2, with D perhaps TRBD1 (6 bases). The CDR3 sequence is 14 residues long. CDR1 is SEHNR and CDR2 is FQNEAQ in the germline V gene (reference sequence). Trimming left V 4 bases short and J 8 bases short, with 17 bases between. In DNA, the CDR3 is TGTGCCAGCAGCTCCCGACTCCAGGGGTTGGGCTACACCTTC. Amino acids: CASSSRLQGLGYTF.

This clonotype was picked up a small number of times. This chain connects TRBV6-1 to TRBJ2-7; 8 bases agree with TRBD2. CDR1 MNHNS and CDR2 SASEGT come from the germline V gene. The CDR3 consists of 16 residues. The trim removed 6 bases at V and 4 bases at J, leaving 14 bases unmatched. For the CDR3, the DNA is TGTGCCAGCAGAGCGGGAGCGGGGGCTGGCGTTTACGAGCAGTACTTC. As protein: CASRAGAGAGVYEQYF.

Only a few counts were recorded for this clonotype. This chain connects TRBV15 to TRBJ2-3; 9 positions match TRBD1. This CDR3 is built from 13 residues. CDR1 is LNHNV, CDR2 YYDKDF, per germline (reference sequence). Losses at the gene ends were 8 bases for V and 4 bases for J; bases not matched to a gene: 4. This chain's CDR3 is CATRDRVSDTQYF. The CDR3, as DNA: TGTGCCACCCGGGACAGGGTTTCAGATACGCAGTATTTT.

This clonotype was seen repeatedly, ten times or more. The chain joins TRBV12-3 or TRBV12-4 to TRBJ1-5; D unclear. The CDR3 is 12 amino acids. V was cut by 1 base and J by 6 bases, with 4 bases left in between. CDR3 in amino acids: CASSLEGQPQHF. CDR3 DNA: TGTGCCAGCAGTTTAGAGGGTCAGCCCCAGCATTTT.

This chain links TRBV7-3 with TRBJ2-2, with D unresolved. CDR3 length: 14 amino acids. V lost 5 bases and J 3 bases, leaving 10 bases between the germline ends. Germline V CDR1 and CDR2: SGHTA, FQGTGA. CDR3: CASSPDGYTGELFF. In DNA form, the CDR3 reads TGTGCCAGCAGCCCGGACGGATACACCGGGGAGCTGTTTTTT.

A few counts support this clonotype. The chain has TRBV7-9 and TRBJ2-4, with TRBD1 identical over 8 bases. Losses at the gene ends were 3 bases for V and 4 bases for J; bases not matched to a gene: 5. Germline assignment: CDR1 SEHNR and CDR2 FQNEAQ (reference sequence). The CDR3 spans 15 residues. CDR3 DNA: TGTGCCAGCAGCTTTCCTGGACAGGGTAAAAACATTCAGTACTTC. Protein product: CASSFPGQGKNIQYF.

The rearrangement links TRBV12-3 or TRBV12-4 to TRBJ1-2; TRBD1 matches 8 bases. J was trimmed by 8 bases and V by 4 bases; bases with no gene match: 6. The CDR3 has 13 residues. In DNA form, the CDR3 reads TGTGCCAGCAGTTACAGGACAGGGCGGGGCTACACCTTC. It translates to CASSYRTGRGYTF.

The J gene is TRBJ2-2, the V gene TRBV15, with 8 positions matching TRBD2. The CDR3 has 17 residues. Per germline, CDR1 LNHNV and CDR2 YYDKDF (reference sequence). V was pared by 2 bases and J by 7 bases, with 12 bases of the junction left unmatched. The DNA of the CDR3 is TGTGCCACCAGCAGACCTCGGGGGGGCGGAAGCATCGGGGAGCTGTTTTTT. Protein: CATSRPRGGGSIGELFF.

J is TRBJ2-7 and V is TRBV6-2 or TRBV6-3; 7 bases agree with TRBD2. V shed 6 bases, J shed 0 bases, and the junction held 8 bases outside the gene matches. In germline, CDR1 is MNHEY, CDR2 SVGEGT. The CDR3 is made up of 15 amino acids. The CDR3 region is CASRAGGGASYEQYF. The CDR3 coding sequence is TGTGCCAGCAGGGCTGGGGGGGGAGCCTCCTACGAGCAGTACTTC.

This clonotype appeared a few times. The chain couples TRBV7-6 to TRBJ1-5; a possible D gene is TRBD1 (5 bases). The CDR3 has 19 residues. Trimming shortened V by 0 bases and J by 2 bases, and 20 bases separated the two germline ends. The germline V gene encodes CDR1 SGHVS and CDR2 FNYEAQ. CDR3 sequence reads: CASSLAGIHSARGNQPQHF. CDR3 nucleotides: TGTGCCAGCAGCTTAGCTGGAATCCATTCAGCCAGGGGCAATCAGCCCCAGCATTTT.